The entry below describes one T cell receptor (beta chain). The data are from a study of T-cell reconstitution after alpha-beta-depleted transplantation in children. During its preparation, the TCRbeta library received unique molecular identifiers. TCRdb re-called the PCR reads through MiXCR, storing one row per CDR3 protein. The table shows 550,000 to 600,000 distinct CDR3 sequences, with roughly 23% occurring only once. Looked up from germline, CDR1 is SGHTA and CDR2 is FQGNSA. V gave up 1 base and J gave up 7 bases, with 17 bases separating them. CDR3 length equals 16 residues. Here the sequenced sample was PBMCs, mostly from graft donor cells, taken 360 days after TCRalphabeta/CD19-depleted stem cell transplant. The clonotype originates from a boy under three years old who had a stem cell transplant for acute myeloid leukemia, so the T cells may come from the graft donor. The chain carries TRBV7-2 and TRBJ1-5, with TRBD1 as a possible D gene (6 bases). The CDR3 coding sequence is TGTGCCAGCAGCTTAGGGTCCCCGGGGGGGCGCCAGCCCCAGCATTTT. Encoded protein: CASSLGSPGGRQPQHF. Filled out from reference TRBV7-2 and TRBJ1-5, the complete variable domain reads GAGVSQSPSNKVTEKGKDVELRCDPISGHTALYWYRQSLGQGLEFLIYFQGNSAPDKSGLPSDRFSAERTGGSVSTLTIQRTQQEDSAVYLCASSLGSPGGRQPQHFGDGTRLSIL.